The 15 T cell receptor beta chains below were found in one sample sequenced in a study of T cell changes during pregnancy in multiple sclerosis. Method: immunoSEQ multiplex PCR; TCRdb's copy keeps in-frame clones and lacks some. The sample lists about 34,000 clones, 80% to 90% occurring once. Specimen: CD8+ T cells from peripheral blood mononuclear cells, collected in the third trimester of pregnancy. Receptor source: a female donor with multiple sclerosis, enrolled in a pregnancy study.

The V and J genes are TRBV9 and TRBJ2-1; tentatively, D is TRBD1 (7 bases). Trimming took off 7 bases at V and 8 bases at J, with 10 bases between the two ends. Germline assignment: CDR1 SGDLS and CDR2 YYNGEE. This CDR3 is built from 11 residues. The DNA of the CDR3 is TGTGCCAGCGGCAGGGGGGATGAGCAGTTCTTC. Translating it yields CASGRGDEQFF.

The chain employs TRBV4-1 and TRBJ2-2, with 10 bases identical to TRBD2. This CDR3 region has 17 residues. Germline loops: CDR1 MGHRA, CDR2 YSYEKL. After removal of 4 bases from V and 5 bases from J, the junction contained 10 bases not matched to a gene. Written as DNA, the CDR3 is TGCGCCAGCAGCCTTTTAGTTGAGCGGGGGGGGACCGGGGAGCTGTTTTTT. This translates into CASSLLVERGGTGELFF.

In its sample, this clone was seen a few times. The chain has TRBV7-6 and TRBJ1-1; no reliable D call. Trimming removed 1 base from V and 10 bases from J, with 16 bases in between. Per germline, CDR1 SGHVS and CDR2 FNYEAQ. The CDR3 totals 14 residues. CDR3 sequence (DNA): TGTGCCAGCAGCTTAGTCGGTGTGGAGGAGAGAGCTTTCTTT. Translation gives CASSLVGVEERAFF.

The CDR3 here is CASSQDLALDLPTDTQYF. CDR3 nucleotide sequence: TGTGCCAGCAGCCAAGATCTAGCGCTCGACCTCCCCACAGATACGCAGTATTTT. This chain joins TRBV4-2 and TRBJ2-3; TRBD2 might be the D (6 bases). Germline CDR1 reads LGHNA; CDR2 reads YNFKEQ. V was shortened by 0 bases and J by 2 bases, with 18 bases between the two germline ends. The CDR3 has 18 residues.

Here the CDR3 reads CASSFRRGNQETQYF. The CDR3 nucleotides are TGTGCCAGCAGCTTTCGTCGGGGGAACCAAGAGACCCAGTACTTC. The chain recombines TRBV13 with TRBJ2-5, with a weak D call TRBD2 (6 bases). The CDR3 totals 15 residues. V lost 3 bases and J lost 0, with 11 bases in between. Germline V gives CDR1 PRHDT, CDR2 FYEKMQ (reference sequence).

This clone is a singleton in its sample. The chain joins TRBV7-3 to TRBJ1-1, with D maybe TRBD1 (5 bases). The CDR3 is 14 amino acids. The ends were cut back, 7 bases at V and 6 bases at J, with 18 bases in the middle. Per germline, CDR1 SGHTA and CDR2 FQGTGA. The chain's CDR3 is CASKTGGFSAEAFF. Written as DNA, the CDR3 is TGTGCCAGCAAGACGGGGGGGTTTAGCGCTGAAGCTTTCTTT.

The chain is built from TRBV4-1 and TRBJ2-7, with TRBD2 identical over 12 bases. After removal of 3 bases from V and 0 bases from J, the junction contained 6 bases not matched to a gene. Germline CDR1 reads MGHRA; CDR2 reads YSYEKL. The length of the CDR3 is 17 residues. CDR3 in DNA: TGCGCCAGCAGCCATCTATGGACTAGCGGGGACTCCTACGAGCAGTACTTC. Translation: CASSHLWTSGDSYEQYF.

The J gene is TRBJ2-7, the V gene TRBV4-2; weak D call: TRBD2 (6 bases). The germline CDR1 and CDR2 sequences are LGHNA and YNFKEQ. Trimming cost V 6 bases and J 0 bases, with 15 bases left between them. The CDR3 consists of 15 residues. CDR3: CASSLTGTFSYEQYF. CDR3 in DNA: TGTGCCAGCAGTCTAACCGGGACTTTCTCCTACGAGCAGTACTTC.

J is TRBJ1-1 and V is TRBV18; D gene ambiguous. The CDR3 loop spans 15 amino acids. V dropped 1 base and J dropped 1 base, with 10 bases sitting between them. CDR1 and CDR2 (germline): KGHSH, LQKENI. The CDR3 protein is CASSPRRVGNTEAFF. The DNA of the CDR3 is TGTGCCAGCTCACCACGGAGGGTAGGGAACACTGAAGCTTTCTTT. Based on the CDR3 plus reference TRBV18 and TRBJ1-1, the full variable domain is NAGVMQNPRHLVRRRGQEARLRCSPMKGHSHVYWYRQLPEEGLKFMVYLQKENIIDESGMPKERFSAEFPKEGPSILRIQQVVRGDSAAYFCASSPRRVGNTEAFFGQGTRLTVV.

The rearrangement links TRBV9 to TRBJ2-1; 8 nucleotides agree with TRBD1. This CDR3 comprises 15 residues. The V segment lost 3 bases and the J segment 3 bases; nucleotides outside the gene matches: 5. Germline V lookup: CDR1 SGDLS, CDR2 YYNGEE. This chain's CDR3 is CASSGPTGDYNEQFF. The CDR3 DNA follows: TGTGCCAGCAGCGGACCGACAGGGGACTACAATGAGCAGTTCTTC.

The chain uses TRBV5-6 and TRBJ2-1; 9 bases map to TRBD2. The CDR3 covers 16 residues. Germline CDR1 and CDR2: SGHDT and YYEEEE. V lost 1 base to trimming and J lost 8 bases; unmatched junction nucleotides: 10. The CDR3 sequence: CASSLMRGGPMDEQFF. The CDR3 nucleotides read TGTGCCAGCAGCTTGATGCGGGGGGGTCCTATGGATGAGCAGTTCTTC.

The gene calls are TRBV6-1 and TRBJ1-2; 7 bases align to TRBD1. This CDR3 is built from 11 residues. Germline CDR1 MNHNS, CDR2 SASEGT. The junction had 6 bases not matched to a gene; V was cut back by 10 bases and J by 7 bases. CDR3 sequence reads: CAMKGAGGYTF. CDR3 sequence (DNA): TGTGCCATGAAGGGGGCCGGTGGCTACACCTTC.

The chain combines TRBV9 with TRBJ2-7, with TRBD2 as a possible D gene (7 bases). Germline V gene lookup returns CDR1 SGDLS and CDR2 YYNGEE. This CDR3 contains 17 residues. The V gene lost 4 bases and the J gene lost 0 bases, with 20 bases spanning the gap. CDR3 in DNA: TGTGCCAGCAGCCAAGGGGGGGCCGGGTCTACCTCCTACGAGCAGTACTTC. Translated: CASSQGGAGSTSYEQYF.

V gene TRBV19 combines with J gene TRBJ1-1; unclear D gene. The germline CDR1 and CDR2 sequences are LNHDA and SQIVND (reference sequence). Deletions cut 6 bases from V and 0 bases from J, with 14 bases between. The CDR3 has 15 amino acids. CDR3 sequence (DNA): TGTGCCAGTAGCGCAATCAGAGACATGAACACTGAAGCTTTCTTT. This sequence encodes CASSAIRDMNTEAFF.

The chain is built from TRBV19 and TRBJ1-2, with 7 bases lining up with TRBD1. The CDR3 has 14 residues. In germline, CDR1 is LNHDA, CDR2 SQIVND (reference sequence). Germline trimming cut 7 bases from V and 2 bases from J; bases unmatched to any gene: 7. CDR3 amino acids: CASTSGQPNYGYTF. The CDR3 nucleotides are TGTGCCAGTACCTCGGGACAGCCAAACTATGGCTACACCTTC.